This TCR beta chain stems from a study of OX40 agonist ivuxolimab in advanced cancers. About the research overall: Ivuxolimab is a fully human IgG2 antibody that activates OX40 (CD134). In this trial design, patients received ivuxolimab intravenously at 0.01 to 10 mg/kg every 2 weeks.

Libraries were prepared by immunoSEQ multiplex PCR; TCRdb keeps only in-frame clonotypes and omits some of them. The sample lists around 48,000 clones; around 80% were seen once. The CDR3 runs 14 residues. Per germline, CDR1 SQVTM and CDR2 ANQGSEA. V gave up 6 bases and J gave up 4 bases; unmatched junction bases: 11. This sequence was found in an adult with an advanced solid tumor such as melanoma, head and neck, liver or kidney cancer. The sequences come from CD4+ or CD8+ T cells sorted from blood, collected in a trial of the OX40 agonist ivuxolimab. The chain combines TRBV29-1 with TRBJ2-7; 8 bases match TRBD1. The CDR3 bases are TGCAGCGTGTCCCTCGGGACAGGCTTATACGAGCAGTACTTC. Protein sequence: CSVSLGTGLYEQYF.